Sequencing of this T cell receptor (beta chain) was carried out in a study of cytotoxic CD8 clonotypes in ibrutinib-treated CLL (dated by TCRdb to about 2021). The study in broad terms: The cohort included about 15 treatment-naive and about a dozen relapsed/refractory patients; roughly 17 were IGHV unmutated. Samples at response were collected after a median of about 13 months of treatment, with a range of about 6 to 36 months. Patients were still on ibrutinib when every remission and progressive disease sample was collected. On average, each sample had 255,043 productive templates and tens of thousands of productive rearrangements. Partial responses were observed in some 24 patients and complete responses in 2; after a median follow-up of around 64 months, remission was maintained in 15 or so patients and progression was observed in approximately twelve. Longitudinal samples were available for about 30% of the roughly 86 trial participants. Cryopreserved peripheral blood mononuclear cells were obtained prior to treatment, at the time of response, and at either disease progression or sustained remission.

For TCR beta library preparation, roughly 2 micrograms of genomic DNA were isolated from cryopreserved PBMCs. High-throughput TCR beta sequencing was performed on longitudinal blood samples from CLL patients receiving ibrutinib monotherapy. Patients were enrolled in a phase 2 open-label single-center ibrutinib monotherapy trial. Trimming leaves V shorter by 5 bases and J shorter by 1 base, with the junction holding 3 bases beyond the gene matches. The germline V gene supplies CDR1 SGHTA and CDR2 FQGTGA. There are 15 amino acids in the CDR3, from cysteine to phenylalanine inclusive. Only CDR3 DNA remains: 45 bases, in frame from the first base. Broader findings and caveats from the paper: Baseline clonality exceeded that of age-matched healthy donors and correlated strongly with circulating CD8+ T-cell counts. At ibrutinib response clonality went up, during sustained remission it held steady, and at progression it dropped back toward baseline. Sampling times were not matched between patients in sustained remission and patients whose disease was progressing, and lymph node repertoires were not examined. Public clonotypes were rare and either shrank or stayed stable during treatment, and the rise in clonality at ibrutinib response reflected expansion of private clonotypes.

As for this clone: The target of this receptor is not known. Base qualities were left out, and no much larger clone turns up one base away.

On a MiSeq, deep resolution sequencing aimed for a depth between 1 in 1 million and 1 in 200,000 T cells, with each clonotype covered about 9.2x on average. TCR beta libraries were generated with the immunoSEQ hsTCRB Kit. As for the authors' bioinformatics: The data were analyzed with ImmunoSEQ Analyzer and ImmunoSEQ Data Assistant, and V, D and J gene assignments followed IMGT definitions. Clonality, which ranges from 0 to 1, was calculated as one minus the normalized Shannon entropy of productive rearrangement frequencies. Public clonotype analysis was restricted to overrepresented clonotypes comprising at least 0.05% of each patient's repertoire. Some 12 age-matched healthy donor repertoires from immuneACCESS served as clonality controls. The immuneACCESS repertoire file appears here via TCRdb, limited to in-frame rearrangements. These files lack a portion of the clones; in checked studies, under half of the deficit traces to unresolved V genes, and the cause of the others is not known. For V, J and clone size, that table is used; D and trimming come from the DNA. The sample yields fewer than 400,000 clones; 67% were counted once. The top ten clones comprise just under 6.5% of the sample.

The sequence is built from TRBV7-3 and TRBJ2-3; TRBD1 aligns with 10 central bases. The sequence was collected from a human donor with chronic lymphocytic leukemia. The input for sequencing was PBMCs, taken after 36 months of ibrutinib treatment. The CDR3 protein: CASSPGTGGTDTQYF. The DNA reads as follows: TGTGCCAGCAGCCCCGGGACAGGGGGCACAGATACGCAGTATTTT.